This T cell receptor beta chain was captured in a study of HIV-infected patients and healthy controls. Roughly three months, about 14 weeks, into antiretroviral therapy, follow-up blood was collected. The repertoire came from unfractionated whole blood and reflected all unsorted peripheral T cells. An approximately 2.5 ml peripheral blood sample was taken for RNA. About 500 ng RNA was reverse transcribed with alpha and beta constant-region primers. Using multiplexing indices, alpha and beta chain libraries were generated apart by chain-specific third strand synthesis. All rearrangements within a chain used one primer pair; cDNA molecules carried barcodes. Each molecule carried a 12-nucleotide identifier made of two joined random hexamers added before amplification. Each CDR3 protein gets one entry after TCRdb re-called the 5' RACE reads with MiXCR. The table records about 4,000 distinct CDR3 sequences, roughly a quarter of them present only once.

Study observations and caveats: HIV-infected repertoires had significantly higher mean Gini indices than controls, possibly reflecting oligoclonality.

By share, this clonotype ranks as medium-sized. Its antigen is not known. The germline V gene has CDR1 SGHVS and CDR2 FNYEAQ. Trimming cost V 5 bases and J 0 bases, with 20 bases left between them. This CDR3 contains 19 residues. This specimen consisted of blood, obtained during antiretroviral therapy. This receptor was identified in an adult with HIV infection. V gene TRBV7-6 combines with J gene TRBJ2-6; TRBD2 is a possible D gene (7 bases). The CDR3 sequence: CASSPILGGASSGANVLTF. DNA of the CDR3: TGTGCCAGCAGCCCAATCCTAGGGGGGGCCTCCTCTGGGGCCAACGTCCTGACTTTC.